One sample yielded the 29 T cell receptor beta chains listed below, sequenced in a study of regulatory T cells in long-lasting Graves disease. Time point meaning: newly diagnosed GD, antithyroid drugs for less than 3 months. RNA extracted from PBMCs served as the sequencing template. CDR3-region Arm-PCR and iRepertoire HTBI primers produced the TCR beta libraries. In TCRdb, the multiplex PCR reads were re-called with MiXCR into one record per CDR3 protein. The sample includes a few hundred thousand distinct CDR3 sequences, over 15% of them seen just once. These data were likewise used in another study, on T cells in Graves' hyperthyroidism and ophthalmopathy.

The sample in question was peripheral blood mononuclear cells (PBMCs), obtained at new diagnosis, from a patient treated with antithyroid drugs. The receptors come from a woman aged 18-29 years with Graves disease.

This clonotype has at least ten counts. The V call is TRBV12-3 or TRBV12-4, the J call TRBJ1-1, with D uncertain. This CDR3 has 13 residues. The V end was cut by 6 bases, the J end by 0 bases, with 8 bases between. CDR3 residues: CASSSIVNTEAFF. The CDR3 nucleotides read TGTGCCAGCAGCTCGATCGTGAACACTGAAGCTTTCTTT.

A word on this clonotype: This likely came from a read error, as a far larger clone is one base away. The chain uses TRBV6-2 or TRBV6-3 and TRBJ1-1; 10 bases map to TRBD1. CDR3 size: 13 residues. CDR1 is MNHEY and CDR2 is SVGEGT in the germline V gene. CDR3 DNA: TGTGTCAGCAGCTCAACGGGACAGGGGGAAGCTTTCTTT. Translated: CVSSSTGQGEAFF.

J is TRBJ2-3 and V is TRBV10-3, with TRBD2 identical over 7 bases. The CDR3 covers 13 residues. Losses at the gene ends were 10 bases for V and 7 bases for J; bases not matched to a gene: 11. Germline CDR1 and CDR2: ENHRY and SYGVKD. CDR3 sequence reads: CATLARDMNTQYF. The CDR3 coding sequence is TGTGCCACACTAGCGAGAGATATGAATACGCAGTATTTT.

This clonotype was picked up many times. This chain links TRBV6-2 or TRBV6-3 with TRBJ2-3, with D possibly TRBD1 on 6 matching bases. The CDR3 sequence is 14 residues long. The germline CDR1 and CDR2 sequences are MNHEY and SVGEGT. V lost 5 bases to trimming and J lost 2 bases, with 11 bases between them. The CDR3 is CASSARTVTDTQYF. Written as DNA, the CDR3 is TGTGCCAGCAGTGCGAGGACAGTCACAGATACGCAGTATTTT.

This clonotype came up a few times. This rearrangement joins TRBV15 to TRBJ2-5; D is undetermined. CDR3 length: 14 residues. Per germline, CDR1 LNHNV and CDR2 YYDKDF (reference sequence). Trimming removed 5 bases at V and 5 bases at J, with 15 bases between. The CDR3 DNA follows: TGTGCCACCAGCGACGGGTCCATCCCTGAGACCCAGTACTTC. Protein product: CATSDGSIPETQYF.

This clonotype was counted between two and nine times. The V and J genes are TRBV6-1 and TRBJ2-1; 11 bases map to TRBD2. The CDR3 is 16 residues long. V shed 5 bases, J shed 3 bases, and the junction held 6 bases outside the gene matches. The germline CDR1 and CDR2 sequences are MNHNS and SASEGT. This chain's CDR3 is CASSPLGLAGYNEQFF. CDR3 coding DNA: TGTGCCAGCAGTCCCCTAGGACTAGCGGGCTACAATGAGCAGTTCTTC.

The chain employs TRBV19 and TRBJ2-1; 7 nucleotides line up with TRBD2. With 5 bases clipped from V and 3 bases from J, the junction kept 4 bases outside the gene matches. From germline, CDR1 is LNHDA and CDR2 SQIVND (reference sequence). This CDR3 comprises 14 residues. CDR3 sequence: CASSAGVVYNEQFF. CDR3 bases: TGTGCCAGTAGTGCGGGGGTTGTCTACAATGAGCAGTTCTTC.

In its sample, this clonotype was seen a few times. V usage is TRBV27 and J usage is TRBJ2-7, with D possibly TRBD2 on 5 matching bases. The CDR3 extends over 15 amino acids. Between the trimmed V and J ends, which lost 3 bases and 1 base, there was a span of 13 bases. Germline V gene data show CDR1 as MNHEY and CDR2 as SMNVEV (reference sequence). The CDR3 here is CASSFQRARSYEQYF. The CDR3 coding sequence is TGTGCCAGCAGTTTTCAGAGGGCTAGGTCCTACGAGCAGTACTTC.

The chain recombines TRBV6-2 or TRBV6-3 with TRBJ2-3; TRBD2 matches 7 bases. Germline V lookup: CDR1 MNHEY, CDR2 SVGEGT. CDR3 length equals 13 residues. The trim removed 1 base at V and 5 bases at J, leaving 0 bases unmatched. This CDR3 reads CASSYLAGDTQYF. CDR3 nucleotides: TGTGCCAGCAGTTACTTAGCGGGAGATACGCAGTATTTT.

The chain links TRBV18 to TRBJ2-1; 8 nucleotides agree with TRBD2. The CDR3 length is 19 residues. The germline gives CDR1 KGHSH, CDR2 LQKENI. V lost 4 bases, J lost 8 bases, and 22 bases stayed unmatched. CDR3 loop: CASSLSGSGAGGLIDEQFF. CDR3 DNA: TGTGCCAGCTCACTCTCAGGTTCCGGTGCGGGAGGTTTAATAGATGAGCAGTTCTTC.

The chain carries TRBV20-1 and TRBJ2-1; D possibly corresponds to TRBD2 (6 bases). This CDR3 contains 16 residues. Germline CDR1 DFQATT, CDR2 SNEGSKA (reference sequence). Trimming took 0 bases from V and 6 from J, leaving 18 bases between them. CDR3 sequence reads: CSARDLSREVSNEQFF. CDR3 bases: TGCAGTGCTAGAGATTTGTCGAGGGAGGTGAGCAATGAGCAGTTCTTC.

This clonotype was found many times. The J gene is TRBJ2-1, the V gene TRBV7-2; 8 bases are a match to TRBD2. This CDR3 contains 13 residues. Germline V CDR1 and CDR2: SGHTA, FQGNSA. Trimming cost V 8 bases and J 9 bases; bases outside gene matches: 9. DNA of the CDR3: TGTGCCAGCTCATGGACTAGCAAGGGTGAGCAGTTCTTC. It translates to CASSWTSKGEQFF.

This clonotype appeared many times. This chain uses TRBV5-1 with TRBJ2-1; a weak D match, TRBD2 (6 bases). Trimming shortened V by 0 bases and J by 9 bases, and 13 bases separated the two germline ends. The CDR3 runs 14 residues. Germline loops: CDR1 SGHRS, CDR2 YFSETQ. Written as DNA, the CDR3 is TGCGCCAGCAGCTTGGAAGCTAGCGCGATTGAGCAGTTCTTC. Translating gives CASSLEASAIEQFF.

This clonotype was found a few times. The J gene is TRBJ2-7, the V gene TRBV27; a possible D gene is TRBD2 (5 bases). The CDR3 contains 13 residues. Trimming removed 6 bases at V and 3 bases at J, with 12 bases between. The V gene's germline CDR1 is MNHEY and CDR2 SMNVEV (reference sequence). CDR3 in amino acids: CASRAREGYEQYF. DNA for the CDR3: TGTGCCAGCAGAGCGAGGGAAGGCTACGAGCAGTACTTC.

This clonotype showed up many times. The chain combines TRBV20-1 with TRBJ2-7; the D gene is possibly TRBD1 (8 bases). Trimming took off 6 bases at V and 5 bases at J, with 20 bases between the two ends. Germline V gene lookup returns CDR1 DFQATT and CDR2 SNEGSKA (reference sequence). The CDR3 has 14 amino acids. The CDR3: CSAGGQGAFNEQYF. The CDR3 DNA follows: TGCAGTGCGGGAGGGCAGGGGGCGTTTAACGAGCAGTACTTC.

This clonotype was detected a few times. The CDR3 here is CASSSGGRVYGYTF. Written as DNA, the CDR3 is TGTGCCAGCAGTAGCGGGGGTCGAGTCTATGGCTACACCTTC. J is TRBJ1-2 and V is TRBV27; tentatively, D is TRBD1 (5 bases). This CDR3 contains 14 residues. The ends were cut back, 5 bases at V and 4 bases at J, with 14 bases in the middle. CDR1 is MNHEY, CDR2 SMNVEV, per germline (reference sequence).

This chain connects TRBV7-9 to TRBJ2-2; 8 bases match TRBD1. CDR3 length equals 17 residues. Trimming took 2 bases from V and 1 from J; bases not matched to a gene: 6. Germline V gene lookup returns CDR1 SEHNR and CDR2 FQNEAQ (reference sequence). The CDR3 DNA follows: TGTGCCAGCAGCTTATCCCTACAGGGGGAGAACACCGGGGAGCTGTTTTTT. Its protein product is CASSLSLQGENTGELFF.

There are many counts of this clonotype. V usage is TRBV20-1 and J usage is TRBJ2-7; the D gene is possibly TRBD2 (6 bases). Germline CDR1 and CDR2: DFQATT and SNEGSKA (reference sequence). The CDR3 is 13 residues long. V was pared by 3 bases and J by 1 base, with 10 bases between. In DNA, the CDR3 is TGCAGTGCTAGGGGGACTCAATCCTACGAGCAGTACTTC. It is translated as CSARGTQSYEQYF.

This clonotype was seen repeatedly, ten times or more. The genes are TRBV28 and TRBJ1-5, with D unclear. Trimming cost V 2 bases and J 6 bases, with 11 bases left between them. CDR1 and CDR2 (germline): MDHEN, SYDVKM. The CDR3 has 14 residues. CDR3 in DNA: TGTGCCAGCAGTTTACGCGATCTCAGTCAGCCCCAGCATTTT. Amino acids: CASSLRDLSQPQHF.

This clonotype was counted at least ten times. The chain carries TRBV27 and TRBJ1-1, with 7 bases that match TRBD1. CDR1 is MNHEY, CDR2 SMNVEV, per germline (reference sequence). J was trimmed by 5 bases and V by 1 base; bases with no gene match: 7. The CDR3 covers 15 residues. The CDR3 DNA reads as TGTGCCAGCAGTTTATATTTAGCAGGGGGGACTGAAGCTTTCTTT. It encodes CASSLYLAGGTEAFF.

Many counts were recorded for this clonotype. The chain is built from TRBV11-3 and TRBJ2-7; D perhaps matches TRBD1 (6 bases). The V gene's germline CDR1 is SGHNT and CDR2 YENEEA. Trimming took 2 bases from V and 5 from J, leaving 13 bases between them. The length of the CDR3 is 14 residues. The CDR3 spells CASSLPGQPHEQYF. As DNA, the CDR3 is TGTGCCAGCAGCTTACCTGGACAGCCCCACGAGCAGTACTTC.

V usage is TRBV7-3 and J usage is TRBJ2-6; unclear D gene. CDR1 and CDR2 (germline): SGHTA, FQGTGA. The V gene lost 11 bases and the J gene lost 0 bases, with 11 bases spanning the gap. CDR3 size: 14 residues. For the CDR3, the DNA is TGTGCCGCCTCTAGGGTCTCTGGGGCCAACGTCCTGACTTTC. Its translation is CAASRVSGANVLTF.

For this clonotype: This clone may be a read error of a much larger clone one base away. The DNA of the CDR3 is TGCAGCGCCGAACAGAGGCCGAGTCGAGAGACCCAGTACTTC. This codes for CSAEQRPSRETQYF. The chain links TRBV29-1 to TRBJ2-5, with D unclear. CDR1 is SQVTM and CDR2 is ANQGSEA in the germline V gene. The germline V and J ends were trimmed by 7 bases and 4 bases, with 19 bases remaining between them. The CDR3 consists of 14 residues. Looking up the rest from reference TRBV29-1 and TRBJ2-5 gives the full variable domain: SAVISQKPSRDICQRGTSLTIQCQVDSQVTMMFWYRQQPGQSLTLIATANQGSEATYESGFVIDKFPISRPNLTFSTLTVSNMSPEDSSIYLCSAEQRPSRETQYFGPGTRLLVL.

There are many counts of this clonotype. The chain recombines TRBV3-1 with TRBJ2-7, with no clear D. Germline loops: CDR1 LGHDT, CDR2 YNNKEL (reference sequence). V was clipped by 4 bases and J by 5 bases, with 15 bases between them. The CDR3 runs 14 residues. This chain's CDR3 is CASSPAVAYHEQYF. The CDR3 nucleotides are TGTGCCAGCAGCCCCGCGGTAGCTTACCACGAGCAGTACTTC.

There are many counts of this clonotype. The V gene is TRBV29-1, the J gene TRBJ1-1; TRBD1 matches at 12 bases. V lost 3 bases, J lost 0 bases, and 2 bases stayed unmatched. CDR3 length: 15 residues. The V gene's germline CDR1 is SQVTM and CDR2 ANQGSEA. The CDR3 reads CSVDGTGGLNTEAFF. The DNA for the CDR3 is TGCAGCGTTGATGGGACAGGGGGCCTGAACACTGAAGCTTTCTTT.

This clonotype was seen ten or more times. The rearrangement joins TRBV27 to TRBJ2-1; TRBD2 aligns across 12 bases. Germline assignment: CDR1 MNHEY and CDR2 SMNVEV (reference sequence). V shed 5 bases and J 4 bases; nucleotides not matched to a gene: 12. The length of the CDR3 is 18 residues. CDR3: CASSIEVLAGGLYNEQFF. The CDR3 DNA reads TGTGCCAGCAGTATAGAAGTACTAGCGGGAGGACTATACAATGAGCAGTTCTTC.

The table lists this clonotype with a few counts. A much larger clonotype is one base distant, so this may be a read error. In nucleotides, the CDR3 is TGCGGCGCAGGGTCAAGCACAGATACGCAGTATTTT. It codes for CGAGSSTDTQYF. The chain employs TRBV29-1 and TRBJ2-3, with D perhaps matching TRBD1 (5 bases). This CDR3 is built from 12 residues. Germline CDR1 SQVTM, CDR2 ANQGSEA.

The rearrangement links TRBV20-1 to TRBJ1-6; 8 nucleotides line up with TRBD1. V shed 6 bases and J 6 bases; nucleotides not matched to a gene: 4. Germline values: CDR1 DFQATT, CDR2 SNEGSKA (reference sequence). The CDR3 has 13 amino acids. CDR3 coding DNA: TGCAGTGCACAGACAGGGGTTAATTCACCCCTCCACTTT. This encodes CSAQTGVNSPLHF.

On this clonotype itself: The junction and the germline gene differ at one end; a read error may be behind it. The V gene is TRBV19, the J gene TRBJ1-1; D is undetermined. This CDR3 has 14 amino acids. Germline CDR1 and CDR2: LNHDA and SQIVND (reference sequence). This CDR3 is CGSSTHRGAPEAFF. In nucleotides, the CDR3 is TGTGGCAGTAGTACCCATCGGGGTGCCCCTGAAGCTTTCTTT.